The entry below describes one T cell receptor (beta chain). Its matching antigen is unknown. The CDR3 runs 14 residues. Losses at the gene ends were 3 bases for V and 4 bases for J; bases not matched to a gene: 1. Germline V gives CDR1 KGHSH, CDR2 LQKENI. The data were taken from a study of PD-1 blockade in classical Hodgkin lymphoma. Study results and limitations: Compared with baseline, CD4+ but not CD8+ TCR diversity had risen significantly by C4D1.

Profiled with immunoSEQ multiplex PCR; TCRdb holds only in-frame clones, not every one. The sample lists 66,000 or so clones; 70% to 80% were seen once. In every patient, relapse followed autologous stem cell transplantation, while exposure to brentuximab vedotin differed. Sample: peripheral blood mononuclear cells (PBMCs), taken before the second cycle of nivolumab. The V and J genes are TRBV18 and TRBJ1-1, with 11 bases that match TRBD1. This clonotype originated in a human donor with classical Hodgkin lymphoma. The CDR3 bases are TGTGCCAGCTCACCCGGGACAGGGGGCACTGAAGCTTTCTTT. The encoded protein is CASSPGTGGTEAFF.